The 13 T cell receptor beta chains listed next were all sequenced from one sample in a study of response to subunit inactivated influenza vaccine. TCRdb reprocessed the RT-PCR reads with MiXCR, giving one entry per CDR3 protein. The sample has around 490,000 distinct CDR3 sequences, 6.5% to 8% seen once. The sequenced sample was PBMCs from blood, obtained less than 30 months after vaccination. The source of these receptors is a man between 50 and 75 years old who received an inactivated influenza vaccine.

This clonotype has more than one count but fewer than ten. The rearrangement uses TRBV9 and TRBJ1-1; unclear D gene. Trimming shortened V by 2 bases and J by 0 bases, and 5 bases separated the two germline ends. CDR1 and CDR2 from the germline V gene are SGDLS and YYNGEE. The CDR3 sequence is 13 residues long. The CDR3 here is CASSVILNTEAFF. The CDR3 region has the DNA TGTGCCAGCAGCGTCATTTTGAACACTGAAGCTTTCTTT.

The sample holds a few counts of this clonotype. The V and J genes are TRBV20-1 and TRBJ2-5, with no clear D. The CDR3 runs 15 residues. The germline CDR1 and CDR2 sequences are DFQATT and SNEGSKA (reference sequence). Trimming removed 0 bases from V and 0 bases from J, with 11 bases in between. The CDR3 loop reads CSARDLILYQETQYF. The CDR3 coding sequence is TGCAGTGCTAGAGATCTCATACTGTACCAAGAGACCCAGTACTTC.

This clonotype was counted a few times. V gene TRBV24-1 combines with J gene TRBJ2-1; D is ambiguous. V was trimmed by 1 base and J by 9 bases, leaving 15 bases between them. Per the germline V gene, CDR1 is KGHDR and CDR2 is SFDVKD. This CDR3 spans 15 amino acids. For the CDR3, the DNA is TGTGCCACCAGTGATTTTAACGCGGCGGCAGGTGAGCAGTTCTTC. This translates into CATSDFNAAAGEQFF.

The genes are TRBV5-4 and TRBJ1-3; TRBD1 aligns across 7 bases. The CDR3 loop spans 16 amino acids. J lost 0 bases, V lost 4 bases, and 7 bases had no gene match. The germline CDR1 and CDR2 sequences are SGHNT and YYREEE (reference sequence). The CDR3 nucleotides read TGTGCCAGCAGCCGACAGGGCCCCCTCTCTGGAAACACCATATATTTT. Amino acid sequence: CASSRQGPLSGNTIYF.

This clonotype was counted between two and nine times. This chain joins TRBV20-1 and TRBJ1-5; the D is unclear. This CDR3 spans 14 amino acids. The germline CDR1 and CDR2 sequences are DFQATT and SNEGSKA (reference sequence). With 6 bases removed from V and 1 base from J, the gap between germline ends came to 13 bases. The CDR3 loop is CSALDAYSNQPQHF. As DNA, the CDR3 is TGCAGTGCGCTGGACGCATACAGCAATCAGCCCCAGCATTTT.

This chain uses TRBV27 with TRBJ2-7, with D possibly TRBD1 on 6 matching bases. There are 14 residues in the CDR3. Trimming took off 3 bases at V and 4 bases at J, with 13 bases between the two ends. Germline V gives CDR1 MNHEY, CDR2 SMNVEV (reference sequence). The CDR3 DNA is TGTGCCAGCAGTTTGGGGGCCACAGGGTACGAGCAGTACTTC. This translates into CASSLGATGYEQYF.

This clonotype was detected many times. J is TRBJ2-5 and V is TRBV29-1, with D perhaps being TRBD1 or TRBD2 (5 bases each). The CDR3 sequence is 14 residues long. The germline CDR1 and CDR2 sequences are SQVTM and ANQGSEA. V was cut by 0 bases and J by 4 bases, with 12 bases left in between. The CDR3 DNA reads as TGCAGCGTTGAAGAGGGGACCCGAGGAGAGACCCAGTACTTC. Residues: CSVEEGTRGETQYF.

At least ten counts were recorded for this clonotype. The gene calls are TRBV29-1 and TRBJ2-1, with D possibly matching TRBD1 (5 bases). Per the germline V gene, CDR1 is SQVTM and CDR2 is ANQGSEA. The V gene lost 7 bases and the J gene lost 8 bases, with 12 bases spanning the gap. The length of the CDR3 is 11 residues. The CDR3 bases are TGCAGCGCTCCAGTGGGGCATGAGCAGTTCTTC. The encoded protein is CSAPVGHEQFF.

This chain joins TRBV6-5 and TRBJ2-7; TRBD2 agrees at 7 bases. Germline V gene sequence: CDR1 MNHEY, CDR2 SVGAGI. V lost 2 bases and J lost 0; bases outside the gene matches: 4. This CDR3 spans 15 amino acids. CDR3 in DNA: TGTGCCAGCAGTTACGGCGGGAGTCCCTCCTACGAGCAGTACTTC. Protein sequence: CASSYGGSPSYEQYF.

This rearrangement joins TRBV5-1 to TRBJ1-2; tentatively, D is TRBD1 (5 bases). This CDR3 is 14 amino acids long. V lost 4 bases and J 2 bases, leaving 12 bases between the germline ends. Germline V gene data show CDR1 as SGHRS and CDR2 as YFSETQ. The CDR3 sequence is CASSTQDGNYGYTF. CDR3 DNA sequence: TGCGCCAGCAGCACACAGGACGGAAACTATGGCTACACCTTC.

This rearrangement joins TRBV6-5 to TRBJ2-1; perhaps D is TRBD1 or TRBD2 (5 bases each). The germline CDR1 and CDR2 sequences are MNHEY and SVGAGI. The CDR3 has 16 amino acids. The V and J ends lost 3 bases and 9 bases respectively, with 21 bases between them. The chain's CDR3 is CASSYPGLAKGSEQFF. DNA for the CDR3: TGTGCCAGCAGTTATCCGGGGCTAGCCAAAGGGAGTGAGCAGTTCTTC.

This clonotype was detected many times. The V and J genes are TRBV10-3 and TRBJ1-2, with 11 bases aligning to TRBD1. With 8 bases clipped from V and 0 bases from J, the junction kept 8 bases outside the gene matches. Germline values: CDR1 ENHRY, CDR2 SYGVKD. CDR3 length: 16 residues. The CDR3 loop reads CAIGPGQGETNYGYTF. CDR3 in DNA: TGTGCCATCGGGCCGGGACAGGGGGAGACTAACTATGGCTACACCTTC.

This sequence joins TRBV24-1 and TRBJ2-3; D is unresolved. V was pared by 7 bases and J by 6 bases, with 10 bases between. CDR1 is KGHDR and CDR2 is SFDVKD in the germline V gene. CDR3 size: 12 residues. The CDR3 loop reads CATSTMGDTQYF. CDR3 sequence (DNA): TGTGCCACCAGCACAATGGGGGATACGCAGTATTTT.